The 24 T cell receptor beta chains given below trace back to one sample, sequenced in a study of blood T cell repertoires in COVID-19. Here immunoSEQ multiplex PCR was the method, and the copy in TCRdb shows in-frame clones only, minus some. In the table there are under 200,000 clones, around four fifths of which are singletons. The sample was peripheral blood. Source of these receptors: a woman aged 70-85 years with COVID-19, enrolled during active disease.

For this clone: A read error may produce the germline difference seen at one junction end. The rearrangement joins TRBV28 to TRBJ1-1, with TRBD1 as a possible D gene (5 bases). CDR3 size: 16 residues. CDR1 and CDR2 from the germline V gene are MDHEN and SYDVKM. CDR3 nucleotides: TGTGCCAGCAGCACCCCAGGTCGGGGGGTGAAGACTGAAGCTTTCTTT. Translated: CASSTPGRGVKTEAFF. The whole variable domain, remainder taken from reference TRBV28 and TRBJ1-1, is DVKVTQSSRYLVKRTGEKVFLECVQDMDHENMFWYRQDPGLGLRLIYFSYDVKMKEKGDIPEGYSVSREKKERFSLILESASTNQTSMYLCASSTPGRGVKTEAFFGQGTRLTVV.

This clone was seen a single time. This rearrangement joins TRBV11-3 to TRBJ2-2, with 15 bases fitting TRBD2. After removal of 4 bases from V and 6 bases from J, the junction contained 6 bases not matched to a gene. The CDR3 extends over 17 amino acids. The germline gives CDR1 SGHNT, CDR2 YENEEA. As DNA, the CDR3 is TGTGCCAGCAGCTCCCGGACTAGCGGGAGGGCCCCCGGGGAGCTGTTTTTT. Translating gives CASSSRTSGRAPGELFF.

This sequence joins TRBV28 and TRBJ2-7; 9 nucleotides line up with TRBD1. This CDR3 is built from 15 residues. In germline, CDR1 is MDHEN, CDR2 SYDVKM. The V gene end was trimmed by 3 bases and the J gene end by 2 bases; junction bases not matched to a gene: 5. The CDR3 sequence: CASSFRDRVTYEQYV. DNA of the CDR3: TGTGCCAGCAGTTTTCGGGACAGGGTTACCTACGAGCAGTACGTC.

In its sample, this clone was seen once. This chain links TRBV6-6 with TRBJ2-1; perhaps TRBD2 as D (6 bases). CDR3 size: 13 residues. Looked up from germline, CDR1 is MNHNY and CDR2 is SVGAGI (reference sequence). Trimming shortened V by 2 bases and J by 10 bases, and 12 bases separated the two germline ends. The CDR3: CASSYRTTTEQFF. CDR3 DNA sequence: TGTGCCAGCAGTTACAGGACTACCACCGAGCAGTTCTTC.

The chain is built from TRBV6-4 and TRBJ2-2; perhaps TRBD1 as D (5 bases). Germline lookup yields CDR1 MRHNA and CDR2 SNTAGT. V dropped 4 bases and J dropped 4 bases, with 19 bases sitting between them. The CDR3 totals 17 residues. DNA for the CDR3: TGTGCCAGCAGTGCCCTCAGTGCCAGGGCAGGCACCGGGGAGCTGTTTTTT. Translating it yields CASSALSARAGTGELFF.

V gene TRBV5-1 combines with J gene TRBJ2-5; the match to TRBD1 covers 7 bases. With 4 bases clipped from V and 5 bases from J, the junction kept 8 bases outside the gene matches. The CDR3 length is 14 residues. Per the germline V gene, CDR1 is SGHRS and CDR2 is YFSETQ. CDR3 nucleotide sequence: TGCGCCAGCAGCCACGGGACACAGGGGGAGACCCAGTACTTC. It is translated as CASSHGTQGETQYF.

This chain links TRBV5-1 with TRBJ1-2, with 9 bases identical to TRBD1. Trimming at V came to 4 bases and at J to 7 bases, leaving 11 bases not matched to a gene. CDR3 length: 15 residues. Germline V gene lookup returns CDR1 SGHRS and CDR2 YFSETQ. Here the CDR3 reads CASSEETGGWGGYTF. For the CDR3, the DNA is TGCGCCAGCAGCGAAGAGACAGGGGGTTGGGGTGGCTACACCTTC.

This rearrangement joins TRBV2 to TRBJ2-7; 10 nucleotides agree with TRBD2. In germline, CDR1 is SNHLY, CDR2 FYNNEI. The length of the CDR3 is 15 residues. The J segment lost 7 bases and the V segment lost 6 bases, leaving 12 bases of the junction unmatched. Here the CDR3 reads CASSPRASGSKEQYF. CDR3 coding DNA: TGTGCCAGCAGCCCTAGGGCTAGCGGGAGCAAAGAGCAGTACTTC.

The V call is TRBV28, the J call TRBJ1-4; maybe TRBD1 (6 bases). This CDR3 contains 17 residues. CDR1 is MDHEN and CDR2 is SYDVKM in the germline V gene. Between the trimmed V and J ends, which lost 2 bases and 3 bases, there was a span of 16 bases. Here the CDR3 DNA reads TGTGCCAGCAGTTTACCAGGGGCGGTAGTTGCTAATGAAAAACTGTTTTTT. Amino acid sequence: CASSLPGAVVANEKLFF.

CDR3 in DNA: TGTGCCAGCAGTTCTACCTTCACTGAAGCTTTCTTT. This translates into CASSSTFTEAFF. The rearrangement links TRBV6-5 to TRBJ1-1; unclear D gene. This CDR3 contains 12 residues. Trimming stripped 4 bases from V and 4 bases from J, with 7 bases between. Germline assignment: CDR1 MNHEY and CDR2 SVGAGI.

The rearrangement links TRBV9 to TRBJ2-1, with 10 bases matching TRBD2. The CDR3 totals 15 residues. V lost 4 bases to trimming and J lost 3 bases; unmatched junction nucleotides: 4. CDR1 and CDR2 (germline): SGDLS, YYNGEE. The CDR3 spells CASSLSGGFYNEQFF. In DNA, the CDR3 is TGTGCCAGCAGCCTTAGCGGGGGGTTCTACAATGAGCAGTTCTTC.

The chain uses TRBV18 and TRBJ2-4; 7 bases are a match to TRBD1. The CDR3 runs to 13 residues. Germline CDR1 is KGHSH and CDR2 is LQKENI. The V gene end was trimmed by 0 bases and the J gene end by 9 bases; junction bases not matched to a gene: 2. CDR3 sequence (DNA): TGTGCCAGCTCACCACCGGGACAGAGCATTCAGTACTTC. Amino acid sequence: CASSPPGQSIQYF.

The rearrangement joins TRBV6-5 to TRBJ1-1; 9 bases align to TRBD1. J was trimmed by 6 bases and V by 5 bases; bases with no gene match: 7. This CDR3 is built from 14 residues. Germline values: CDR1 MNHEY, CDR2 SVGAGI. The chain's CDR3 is CASSPNRGQAEAFF. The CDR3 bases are TGTGCCAGCAGTCCCAACAGGGGGCAGGCTGAAGCTTTCTTT.

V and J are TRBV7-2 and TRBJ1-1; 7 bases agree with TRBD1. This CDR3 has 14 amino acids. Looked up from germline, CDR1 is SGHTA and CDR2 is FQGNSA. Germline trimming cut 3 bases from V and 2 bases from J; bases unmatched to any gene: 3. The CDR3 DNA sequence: TGTGCCAGCAGCTTGACAGGGAGTAACACTGAAGCTTTCTTT. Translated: CASSLTGSNTEAFF.

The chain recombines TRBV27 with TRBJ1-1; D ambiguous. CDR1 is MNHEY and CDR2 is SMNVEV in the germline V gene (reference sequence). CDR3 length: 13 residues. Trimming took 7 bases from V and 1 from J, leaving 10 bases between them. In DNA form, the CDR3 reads TGTGCCAGCAAAGAACTAAGGAACACTGAAGCTTTCTTT. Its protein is CASKELRNTEAFF.

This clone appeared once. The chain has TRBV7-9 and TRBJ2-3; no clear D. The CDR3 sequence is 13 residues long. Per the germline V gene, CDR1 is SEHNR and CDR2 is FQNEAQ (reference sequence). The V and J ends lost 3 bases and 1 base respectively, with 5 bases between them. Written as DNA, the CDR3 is TGTGCCAGCAGCTTTTATGGCACAGATACGCAGTATTTT. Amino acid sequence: CASSFYGTDTQYF.

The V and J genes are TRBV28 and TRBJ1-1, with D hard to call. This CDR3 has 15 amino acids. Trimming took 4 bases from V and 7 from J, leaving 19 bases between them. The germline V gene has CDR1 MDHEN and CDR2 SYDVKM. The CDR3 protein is CASSSGERGSGEAFF. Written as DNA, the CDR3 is TGTGCCAGCAGTTCTGGGGAGAGAGGGTCGGGTGAAGCTTTCTTT.

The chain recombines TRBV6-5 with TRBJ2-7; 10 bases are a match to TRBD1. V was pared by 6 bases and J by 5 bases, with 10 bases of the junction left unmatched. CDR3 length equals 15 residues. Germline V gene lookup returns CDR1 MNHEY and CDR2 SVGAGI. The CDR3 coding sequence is TGTGCCAGCAGCCAGCGGACAGGGGGTCCGAACGAGCAGTACTTC. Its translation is CASSQRTGGPNEQYF.

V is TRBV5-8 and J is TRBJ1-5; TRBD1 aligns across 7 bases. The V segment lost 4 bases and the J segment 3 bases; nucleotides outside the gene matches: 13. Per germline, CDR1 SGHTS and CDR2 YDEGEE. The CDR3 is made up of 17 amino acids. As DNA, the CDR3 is TGTGCCAGCAGCCACAGACAGGGTAGGGCTTACAATCAGCCCCAGCATTTT. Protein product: CASSHRQGRAYNQPQHF.

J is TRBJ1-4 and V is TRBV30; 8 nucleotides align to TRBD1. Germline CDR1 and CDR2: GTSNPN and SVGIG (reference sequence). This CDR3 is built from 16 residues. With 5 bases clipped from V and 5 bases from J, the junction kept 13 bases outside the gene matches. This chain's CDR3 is CAWSGQGLALNEKLFF. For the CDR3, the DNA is TGTGCCTGGTCCGGACAGGGATTAGCTCTAAATGAAAAACTGTTTTTT.

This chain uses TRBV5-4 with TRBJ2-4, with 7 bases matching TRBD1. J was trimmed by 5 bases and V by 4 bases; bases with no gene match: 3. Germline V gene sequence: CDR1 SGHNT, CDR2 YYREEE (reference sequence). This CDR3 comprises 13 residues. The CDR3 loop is CASSPDRENIQYF. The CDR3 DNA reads TGTGCCAGCAGCCCTGACAGGGAAAACATTCAGTACTTC. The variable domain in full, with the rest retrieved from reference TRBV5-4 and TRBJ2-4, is ETGVTQSPTHLIKTRGQQVTLRCSSQSGHNTVSWYQQALGQGPQFIFQYYREEENGRGNFPPRFSGLQFPNYSSELNVNALELDDSALYLCASSPDRENIQYFGAGTRLSVL.

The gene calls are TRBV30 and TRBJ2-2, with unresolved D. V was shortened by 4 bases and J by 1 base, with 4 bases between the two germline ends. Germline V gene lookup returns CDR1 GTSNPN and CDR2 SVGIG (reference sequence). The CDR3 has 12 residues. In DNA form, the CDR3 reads TGTGCCTGGACACTGAACACCGGGGAGCTGTTTTTT. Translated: CAWTLNTGELFF.

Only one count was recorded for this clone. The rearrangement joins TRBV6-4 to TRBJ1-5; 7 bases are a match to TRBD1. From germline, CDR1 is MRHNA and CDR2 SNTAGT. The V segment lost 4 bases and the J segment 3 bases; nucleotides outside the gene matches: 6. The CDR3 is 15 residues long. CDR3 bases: TGTGCCAGCAGTGCCGCGACAGGGCTCAATCAGCCCCAGCATTTT. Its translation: CASSAATGLNQPQHF.

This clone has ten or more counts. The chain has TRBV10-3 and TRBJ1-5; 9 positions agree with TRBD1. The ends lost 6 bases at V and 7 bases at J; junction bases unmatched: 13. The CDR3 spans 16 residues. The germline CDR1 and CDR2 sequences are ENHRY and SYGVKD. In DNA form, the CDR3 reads TGTGCCATCAGCGAGACCGGGACAGGGAATTTCCAGCCCCAGCATTTT. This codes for CAISETGTGNFQPQHF.